The next 20 T cell receptor beta chains were all read from a single sample in a study of T-cell reconstitution after alpha-beta-depleted transplantation in children. Preparing the TCRbeta library involved the use of unique molecular identifiers. TCRdb called the PCR reads again in MiXCR, with one record for every CDR3 protein. Of 700,000 to 950,000 distinct CDR3 sequences listed, 16% are singletons. Sequencing was performed on PBMCs, mostly from graft donor cells, taken 360 days after TCRalphabeta/CD19-depleted stem cell transplant. These receptors were collected from a male patient younger than 18 who had a stem cell transplant for acute lymphoblastic leukemia, so the T cells may come from the graft donor.

In its sample, this clonotype was seen a few times. The chain uses TRBV29-1 and TRBJ2-1, with 7 bases aligning to TRBD2. This CDR3 has 12 residues. V was clipped by 1 base and J by 9 bases; unmatched bases: 3. Germline-derived CDR1 and CDR2 are SQVTM and ANQGSEA. CDR3 DNA sequence: TGCAGCGTTGAAGGGGGGGGACGTGAGCAGTTCTTC. Encoded protein: CSVEGGGREQFF.

This clonotype showed up many times. The chain employs TRBV20-1 and TRBJ1-2; 9 bases line up with TRBD1. Germline values: CDR1 DFQATT, CDR2 SNEGSKA (reference sequence). The CDR3 consists of 14 residues. Germline trimming cut 4 bases from V and 4 bases from J; bases unmatched to any gene: 7. The CDR3 sequence: CSAIPGQGSYGYTF. The CDR3 DNA sequence: TGCAGTGCTATACCGGGACAGGGAAGCTATGGCTACACCTTC.

This clonotype was observed a few times. V and J are TRBV20-1 and TRBJ2-6, with 10 bases aligning to TRBD1. The V gene end was trimmed by 4 bases and the J gene end by 4 bases; junction bases not matched to a gene: 7. This CDR3 spans 16 amino acids. Germline CDR1 DFQATT, CDR2 SNEGSKA (reference sequence). This chain's CDR3 is CSATRQGALGANVLTF. The CDR3 nucleotides read TGCAGTGCTACACGACAGGGGGCGCTGGGGGCCAACGTCCTGACTTTC.

The genes are TRBV10-3 and TRBJ2-5; a weak D match, TRBD2 (7 bases). V was trimmed by 7 bases and J by 5 bases, leaving 14 bases between them. The CDR3 sequence is 13 residues long. The germline gives CDR1 ENHRY, CDR2 SYGVKD. Written as DNA, the CDR3 is TGTGCCATCAATGGACTAGACAGGGAGACCCAGTACTTC. This translates into CAINGLDRETQYF.

The sample holds a few counts of this clonotype. The chain recombines TRBV7-9 with TRBJ2-7, with D perhaps TRBD1 (6 bases). CDR1 SEHNR and CDR2 FQNEAQ come from the germline V gene (reference sequence). This CDR3 has 16 residues. The V and J ends lost 1 base and 3 bases respectively, with 16 bases between them. The CDR3 here is CASSLGQGLLNYEQYF. DNA for the CDR3: TGTGCCAGCAGCTTAGGCCAGGGGCTCCTCAACTACGAGCAGTACTTC. The full variable domain, completed using reference TRBV7-9 and TRBJ2-7, is DTGVSQNPRHKITKRGQNVTFRCDPISEHNRLYWYRQTLGQGPEFLTYFQNEAQLEKSRLLSDRFSAERPKGSFSTLEIQRTEQGDSAMYLCASSLGQGLLNYEQYFGPGTRLTVT.

V is TRBV4-1 and J is TRBJ1-2; TRBD1 aligns across 8 bases. V trimming: 4 bases; J trimming: 7 bases; junction bases outside the gene matches: 29. The V gene's germline CDR1 is MGHRA and CDR2 YSYEKL. CDR3 size: 21 residues. CDR3 nucleotides: TGCGCCAGCAGCCGGCAAGGCGGGGGGTGGGACAGGCTTCTCGGTAAGGGTGGCTACACCTTC. It translates to CASSRQGGGWDRLLGKGGYTF.

V is TRBV7-6 and J is TRBJ1-2, with D tentatively TRBD1 (5 bases). This CDR3 has 17 residues. The V end was cut by 5 bases, the J end by 7 bases, with 26 bases between. The germline gives CDR1 SGHVS, CDR2 FNYEAQ. CDR3 region: CASSDSGRRKTDSGYTF. In DNA, the CDR3 is TGTGCCAGCAGCGATTCGGGACGCCGAAAGACAGACTCTGGCTACACCTTC.

Remarks on this clonotype: Since no conserved phenylalanine or tryptophan closes the CDR3, a read error is the likely cause. The chain joins TRBV7-9 to TRBJ2-1; 11 nucleotides line up with TRBD2. V lost 1 base and J lost 6; bases outside the gene matches: 5. The CDR3 has 16 residues. Germline CDR1 SEHNR, CDR2 FQNEAQ (reference sequence). CDR3: CASSLVPGLAANEQFC. For the CDR3, the DNA is TGTGCCAGCAGCTTAGTCCCGGGACTAGCGGCCAATGAGCAGTTCTGC.

This clonotype turned up a few times. CDR3 protein: CARLTGVGATDTQYF. DNA for the CDR3: TGTGCCAGACTTACAGGGGTGGGTGCGACAGATACGCAGTATTTT. The chain combines TRBV15 with TRBJ2-3, with TRBD1 identical over 7 bases. The CDR3 loop spans 15 amino acids. Germline trimming cut 10 bases from V and 3 bases from J; bases unmatched to any gene: 13. Germline V lookup: CDR1 LNHNV, CDR2 YYDKDF (reference sequence).

J is TRBJ2-1 and V is TRBV14; no clear D. Germline-derived CDR1 and CDR2 are SGHDN and FVKESK. The CDR3 consists of 15 residues. V lost 4 bases and J 1 base, leaving 11 bases between the germline ends. DNA for the CDR3: TGTGCCAGCAGCCCCCGGCGAGAGTCCTACAATGAGCAGTTCTTC. Encoded protein: CASSPRRESYNEQFF.

This clonotype was detected only a few times. This chain joins TRBV2 and TRBJ2-1, with a weak D call TRBD2 (6 bases). V was clipped by 4 bases and J by 8 bases, with 15 bases between them. There are 14 residues in the CDR3. CDR1 SNHLY and CDR2 FYNNEI come from the germline V gene. CDR3 in DNA: TGTGCCAGCAGTGCACGGGAGTGGGCCTATGAGCAGTTCTTC. It translates to CASSAREWAYEQFF. The whole variable domain, filled in from reference TRBV2 and TRBJ2-1, reads EPEVTQTPSHQVTQMGQEVILRCVPISNHLYFYWYRQILGQKVEFLVSFYNNEISEKSEIFDDQFSVERPDGSNFTLKIRSTKLEDSAMYFCASSAREWAYEQFFGPGTRLTVL.

This clonotype has a count of ten or more. The V gene is TRBV19, the J gene TRBJ2-1, with 7 positions matching TRBD2. Germline V gives CDR1 LNHDA, CDR2 SQIVND (reference sequence). CDR3 length: 15 amino acids. With 6 bases clipped from V and 4 bases from J, the junction kept 9 bases outside the gene matches. CDR3 in DNA: TGTGCCAGTAGACCTAGCGGCATCTCTTACAATGAGCAGTTCTTC. As protein: CASRPSGISYNEQFF. Using reference TRBV19 and TRBJ2-1 for the parts outside the CDR3, the full variable domain is DGGITQSPKYLFRKEGQNVTLSCEQNLNHDAMYWYRQDPGQGLRLIYYSQIVNDFQKGDIAEGYSVSREKKESFPLTVTSAQKNPTAFYLCASRPSGISYNEQFFGPGTRLTVL.

This chain joins TRBV19 and TRBJ2-7, with 7 bases aligning to TRBD1. There are 15 residues in the CDR3. The V gene end was trimmed by 5 bases and the J gene end by 3 bases; junction bases not matched to a gene: 10. CDR1 LNHDA and CDR2 SQIVND come from the germline V gene (reference sequence). In DNA, the CDR3 is TGTGCCAGTAGTTCTACACAGGGGTCTCTCTACGAGCAGTACTTC. Protein: CASSSTQGSLYEQYF. The full variable domain, its missing parts supplied by reference TRBV19 and TRBJ2-7, is DGGITQSPKYLFRKEGQNVTLSCEQNLNHDAMYWYRQDPGQGLRLIYYSQIVNDFQKGDIAEGYSVSREKKESFPLTVTSAQKNPTAFYLCASSSTQGSLYEQYFGPGTRLTVT.

The chain recombines TRBV3-1 with TRBJ1-1; perhaps TRBD1 as D (5 bases). V was clipped by 1 base and J by 2 bases, with 11 bases between them. The CDR3 length is 15 residues. In germline, CDR1 is LGHDT, CDR2 YNNKEL (reference sequence). The CDR3 bases are TGTGCCAGCAGCCAAGGTTGGGGACTCAACACTGAAGCTTTCTTT. Its protein product is CASSQGWGLNTEAFF.

This chain links TRBV27 with TRBJ2-6, with D possibly being TRBD1 or TRBD2 (5 bases each). CDR3 length equals 19 residues. Per the germline V gene, CDR1 is MNHEY and CDR2 is SMNVEV (reference sequence). V was clipped by 2 bases and J by 3 bases, with 20 bases between them. This CDR3 reads CASSLAYFIGAVGANVLTF. The CDR3, as DNA: TGTGCCAGCAGTTTAGCCTACTTTATCGGGGCGGTTGGGGCCAACGTCCTGACTTTC. The whole variable domain, filled in from reference TRBV27 and TRBJ2-6, reads EAQVTQNPRYLITVTGKKLTVTCSQNMNHEYMSWYRQDPGLGLRQIYYSMNVEVTDKGDVPEGYKVSRKEKRNFPLILESPSPNQTSLYFCASSLAYFIGAVGANVLTFGAGSRLTVL.

The chain recombines TRBV18 with TRBJ1-1; a possible D gene is TRBD1 (5 bases). CDR3 length equals 14 residues. Trimming took 5 bases from V and 1 from J, leaving 11 bases between them. Germline CDR1 reads KGHSH; CDR2 reads LQKENI. This CDR3 reads CASSYHGGNTEAFF. Here the CDR3 DNA reads TGTGCCAGCTCATACCACGGGGGGAACACTGAAGCTTTCTTT.

Comment on this clonotype: A read error may be the cause here, since a much bigger clone is one base away. This chain uses TRBV6-1 with TRBJ2-1; perhaps TRBD1 as D (6 bases). Germline V CDR1 and CDR2: MNHNS, SASEGT. The CDR3 has 15 amino acids. CDR3 nucleotides: TGTGCCAGCAGTCGCGGACAGATTTATTACAATGAGCAGTCCTTC. As protein: CASSRGQIYYNEQSF.

The J gene is TRBJ2-7, the V gene TRBV7-8, with TRBD2 identical over 13 bases. This CDR3 is 15 amino acids long. Unmatched junction bases numbered 9, after V lost 6 bases and J lost 7 bases. Germline CDR1 reads SGHVS; CDR2 reads FQNEAQ. CDR3 residues: CASRNTSGRAGEQYF. CDR3 DNA sequence: TGTGCCAGCAGAAATACTAGCGGGAGGGCTGGAGAGCAGTACTTC.

The J gene is TRBJ2-3, the V gene TRBV30, with TRBD1 matching 8 bases. CDR3 length: 16 residues. J lost 5 bases, V lost 1 base, and 11 bases had no gene match. Germline V lookup: CDR1 GTSNPN, CDR2 SVGIG (reference sequence). Written as DNA, the CDR3 is TGTGCCTGGAGTGAAATGAGGAGACAGGGGAAAGATACGCAGTATTTT. Amino acid sequence: CAWSEMRRQGKDTQYF.

This clonotype was found a few times. V and J are TRBV12-3 or TRBV12-4 and TRBJ2-5; TRBD1 might be the D (6 bases). CDR3 length: 16 residues. V was shortened by 7 bases and J by 0 bases, with 18 bases between the two germline ends. As DNA, the CDR3 is TGTGCCAGCAACCCTCGAACCCGGGACAACCAAGAGACCCAGTACTTC. Translating it yields CASNPRTRDNQETQYF.